Following are 30 T cell receptor beta chains from one sample sequenced in a study of blood T cells in healthy people across ages. It was with a sample-barcoded 5' primer and a J-beta primer mix that a second PCR of roughly 6 to 12 cycles was run. TCRdb re-called the 5' RACE reads through MiXCR, storing one row per CDR3 protein. The table lists hundreds of thousands of distinct CDR3 sequences, 35% to 50% of them singletons, with 18% in the top ten. The material sequenced was blood. The receptors here all came from an elderly man in good health.

The gene calls are TRBV29-1 and TRBJ2-1; D unclear. The length of the CDR3 is 10 residues. V was clipped by 4 bases and J by 8 bases, with 6 bases between them. CDR1 and CDR2 (germline): SQVTM, ANQGSEA. CDR3 sequence reads: CSVVFYEQFF. Written as DNA, the CDR3 is TGCAGCGTTGTCTTCTATGAGCAGTTCTTC.

This chain connects TRBV7-2 to TRBJ2-3; 13 positions agree with TRBD2. The CDR3 is made up of 15 amino acids. The J segment lost 5 bases and the V segment lost 8 bases, leaving 7 bases of the junction unmatched. Germline V CDR1 and CDR2: SGHTA, FQGNSA. The CDR3 reads CASGQTSGRIDTQYF. The CDR3 DNA reads as TGTGCCAGCGGTCAGACTAGCGGGAGGATAGATACGCAGTATTTT.

This clonotype was observed once. V gene TRBV27 combines with J gene TRBJ2-4; D remains unclear. The end of the DNA is better explained by TRBJ2-7, so the J call may be wrong. CDR1 and CDR2 (germline): MNHEY, SMNVEV (reference sequence). CDR3 length: 13 residues. The chain's CDR3 is CASSSRDPGEQYF. In nucleotides, the CDR3 is TGTGCCAGCAGTTCCCGCGACCCAGGCGAGCAGTACTTC.

The DNA for the CDR3 is TGTGCCAGCAGTCCAATACCGAACCTCGGCTACGAGCAGTACTTC. It is translated as CASSPIPNLGYEQYF. V usage is TRBV6-5 and J usage is TRBJ2-5, with D hard to call. The DNA matches TRBJ2-7 better at its end, which makes the J call doubtful. CDR1 MNHEY and CDR2 SVGAGI come from the germline V gene. The CDR3 has 15 residues.

V and J are TRBV29-1 and TRBJ2-1, with a weak D call TRBD1 (5 bases). CDR1 is SQVTM, CDR2 ANQGSEA, per germline. The CDR3 contains 13 residues. V lost 7 bases and J lost 5, with 15 bases in between. Written as DNA, the CDR3 is TGCAGCGGGCGACCAACACAGGACAATGAGCAGTTCTTC. Translated, it gives CSGRPTQDNEQFF.

The chain carries TRBV15 and TRBJ2-7, with no clear D. V lost 0 bases and J lost 1, with 7 bases in between. The CDR3 length is 14 residues. Germline-derived CDR1 and CDR2 are LNHNV and YYDKDF (reference sequence). CDR3 sequence: CATSRDRLSYEQYF. For the CDR3, the DNA is TGTGCCACCAGCAGAGATCGACTTTCCTACGAGCAGTACTTC.

This clonotype appeared a few times. V and J are TRBV20-1 and TRBJ2-3; TRBD2 matches at 14 bases. There are 16 residues in the CDR3. With V trimmed by 6 bases and J by 4 bases, 9 bases remained unmatched. Germline assignment: CDR1 DFQATT and CDR2 SNEGSKA (reference sequence). For the CDR3, the DNA is TGCAGTGCGAATCCCGGGACTAGCGGGAGTTCAGATACGCAGTATTTT. This encodes CSANPGTSGSSDTQYF.

This clonotype turned up a few times. The CDR3 reads CATSDPGTITDTQYF. Here the CDR3 DNA reads TGTGCCACCAGTGATCCGGGGACCATCACAGATACGCAGTATTTT. V usage is TRBV24-1 and J usage is TRBJ2-3; D tentatively reads TRBD1 or TRBD2 (5 bases each). The CDR3 sequence is 15 residues long. The V gene's germline CDR1 is KGHDR and CDR2 SFDVKD. Trimming cost V 3 bases and J 2 bases, with 11 bases left between them.

This clonotype was found a few times. V is TRBV7-2 and J is TRBJ2-7; D gene unclear. This CDR3 is 13 amino acids long. Germline V gene lookup returns CDR1 SGHTA and CDR2 FQGNSA. Between the trimmed V and J ends, which lost 1 base and 3 bases, there was a span of 7 bases. The CDR3 is CASSLVSFYEQYF. CDR3 nucleotides: TGTGCCAGCAGCTTAGTCAGCTTCTACGAGCAGTACTTC.

The gene calls are TRBV19 and TRBJ2-5; D gene unclear. The CDR3 runs 13 residues. The germline V and J ends were trimmed by 7 bases and 1 base, with 10 bases remaining between them. Per germline, CDR1 LNHDA and CDR2 SQIVND (reference sequence). DNA for the CDR3: TGTGCCAGTACCGGACCAAGCCAAGAGACCCAGTACTTC. Translation gives CASTGPSQETQYF.

The genes are TRBV11-2 and TRBJ2-4; 9 bases align to TRBD2. Per the germline V gene, CDR1 is SGHAT and CDR2 is FQNNGV. The junction had 11 bases not matched to a gene; V was cut back by 3 bases and J by 2 bases. The CDR3 covers 18 residues. For the CDR3, the DNA is TGTGCCAGCAGCTTTGGCGTAGAGGCGGGGGGGTCCAAAAACATTCAGTACTTC. Protein product: CASSFGVEAGGSKNIQYF. Combining the CDR3 with reference TRBV11-2 and TRBJ2-4 gives the whole variable domain EAGVAQSPRYKIIEKRQSVAFWCNPISGHATLYWYQQILGQGPKLLIQFQNNGVVDDSQLPKDRFSAERLKGVDSTLKIQPAKLEDSAVYLCASSFGVEAGGSKNIQYFGAGTRLSVL.

The chain employs TRBV20-1 and TRBJ2-3; 7 positions match TRBD2. The CDR3 spans 14 residues. J gave up 6 bases and V 4 bases, and 10 bases lay outside the gene matches. Germline CDR1 is DFQATT and CDR2 is SNEGSKA (reference sequence). CDR3 sequence (DNA): TGCAGTGCTATAGGCGGGGGACTGGTGGATACGCAGTATTTT. It encodes CSAIGGGLVDTQYF.

This chain joins TRBV20-1 and TRBJ1-2, with D unclear. The germline gives CDR1 DFQATT, CDR2 SNEGSKA (reference sequence). Trimming took 0 bases from V and 8 from J, leaving 13 bases between them. CDR3 size: 13 residues. In DNA, the CDR3 is TGCAGTGCTAGAGATGGAGAGGGCATCGGCTACACCTTC. Amino acid sequence: CSARDGEGIGYTF.

The CDR3 region has the DNA TGTGCCAGCAGGAAACAGGGCAACTATGGCTACACCTTC. Its protein product is CASRKQGNYGYTF. The V and J genes are TRBV2 and TRBJ1-2; D is possibly TRBD1 (6 bases). This CDR3 is 13 amino acids long. Germline V gene sequence: CDR1 SNHLY, CDR2 FYNNEI. V lost 6 bases and J lost 2, with 10 bases in between.

V and J are TRBV6-2 or TRBV6-3 and TRBJ2-3; unclear D gene. The CDR3 has 10 residues. V dropped 6 bases and J dropped 6 bases, with 4 bases sitting between them. Germline values: CDR1 MNHEY, CDR2 SVGEGT. The CDR3 region is CASSWDTQYF. CDR3 coding DNA: TGTGCCAGCAGCTGGGATACGCAGTATTTT.

J is TRBJ2-7 and V is TRBV12-3 or TRBV12-4; TRBD1 or TRBD2 may be the D gene (5 bases each). V shed 2 bases and J shed 5 bases, with 10 bases lying between them. The CDR3 contains 13 residues. DNA of the CDR3: TGTGCCAGCAGTTTATGGGACCCCCACGAGCAGTACTTC. Amino acid sequence: CASSLWDPHEQYF.

This clonotype was seen a handful of times. This chain uses TRBV7-8 with TRBJ2-7; 8 bases are shared with TRBD2. The V and J ends lost 1 base and 1 base, in that order; junction bases with no gene match: 9. The CDR3 is 17 residues long. The germline gives CDR1 SGHVS, CDR2 FQNEAQ. CDR3 DNA: TGTGCCAGCAGCTTAGACACCGGGAGGGCCAGTTCCTACGAGCAGTACTTC. The encoded protein is CASSLDTGRASSYEQYF.

This clonotype was counted a single time. V and J are TRBV29-1 and TRBJ1-2; 7 bases align to TRBD1. Germline CDR1 is SQVTM and CDR2 is ANQGSEA. Unmatched junction bases numbered 11, after V lost 6 bases and J lost 4 bases. There are 14 residues in the CDR3. The CDR3 sequence is CSVPGTETFYGYTF. The CDR3 DNA is TGCAGCGTCCCCGGGACAGAGACCTTCTATGGCTACACCTTC.

This clonotype occurred a few times. This chain uses TRBV6-6 with TRBJ2-5, with 10 bases fitting TRBD1. The closer fit of TRBJ2-7 to the DNA end suggests the J call may be wrong. The length of the CDR3 is 16 residues. Germline V CDR1 and CDR2: MNHNY, SVGAGI (reference sequence). The CDR3 loop reads CASSKVRPGQGNEQYF. As DNA, the CDR3 is TGTGCCAGCAGTAAAGTCAGACCGGGACAGGGGAACGAGCAGTACTTC.

There are many counts of this clonotype. This chain uses TRBV4-2 with TRBJ2-1, with D unresolved. The germline gives CDR1 LGHNA, CDR2 YNFKEQ. Deletions cut 1 base from V and 5 bases from J, with 15 bases between. CDR3 size: 16 residues. CDR3 coding DNA: TGTGCCAGCAGCCAAGGGACGGCGGCTAGGGACAATGAGCAGTTCTTC. Its protein is CASSQGTAARDNEQFF.

This clonotype has more than one count but fewer than ten. The chain uses TRBV20-1 and TRBJ2-1, with D possibly being TRBD2 (7 bases). This CDR3 comprises 16 residues. Germline loops: CDR1 DFQATT, CDR2 SNEGSKA (reference sequence). V gave up 0 bases and J gave up 1 base, with 13 bases separating them. The CDR3 protein is CSARDAQGGSYNEQFF. DNA of the CDR3: TGCAGTGCTAGAGATGCACAGGGAGGGTCCTACAATGAGCAGTTCTTC.

The CDR3 reads CASSFSLESGELFF. Written as DNA, the CDR3 is TGTGCCAGCAGCTTTTCGCTAGAGTCCGGGGAGCTGTTTTTT. The chain carries TRBV7-2 and TRBJ2-2; no definite D call. This CDR3 has 14 amino acids. Germline CDR1 reads SGHTA; CDR2 reads FQGNSA. The ends were cut back, 3 bases at V and 6 bases at J, with 11 bases in the middle.

This clonotype was observed at least ten times. V usage is TRBV6-5 and J usage is TRBJ2-1; 10 nucleotides line up with TRBD1. From germline, CDR1 is MNHEY and CDR2 SVGAGI. The CDR3 runs to 17 residues. Trimming at V came to 0 bases and at J to 0 bases, leaving 2 bases not matched to a gene. The CDR3 reads CASSYSGDRGSYNEQFF. CDR3 sequence (DNA): TGTGCCAGCAGTTACTCAGGGGACAGGGGCTCCTACAATGAGCAGTTCTTC.

The chain carries TRBV21-1 and TRBJ1-1. TRBV21-1 is described as a pseudogene. This CDR3 comprises 10 residues. In DNA, the CDR3 is TGTGCCAGCAGCATGGGAGTGGCTTTCTTT. Translated, it gives CASSMGVAFF.

Details on this clonotype: One junction end does not reproduce the germline sequence, and a read error may be involved. V is TRBV6-5 and J is TRBJ2-6; no clear D. Germline-derived CDR1 and CDR2 are MNHEY and SVGAGI. This CDR3 region has 15 residues. The DNA of the CDR3 is TGTGCCAGCAATTACCGAGGTAGTGGGGCCAACGTCCTGACTTTC. Encoded protein: CASNYRGSGANVLTF.

This clonotype was counted ten times or more. V gene TRBV7-2 combines with J gene TRBJ2-3, with D perhaps TRBD1 (7 bases). V gave up 6 bases and J gave up 7 bases, with 17 bases separating them. From germline, CDR1 is SGHTA and CDR2 FQGNSA. The CDR3 runs to 14 residues. The chain's CDR3 is CASRPGEGANTQYF. Written as DNA, the CDR3 is TGTGCCAGCAGACCGGGAGAGGGGGCTAATACGCAGTATTTT.

This clonotype was seen only a few times. The J gene is TRBJ2-3, the V gene TRBV5-6; 11 bases agree with TRBD1. Unmatched junction bases numbered 5, after V lost 4 bases and J lost 7 bases. Germline V gives CDR1 SGHDT, CDR2 YYEEEE. The CDR3 sequence is 14 residues long. CDR3 residues: CASSPGTGGYTQYF. The CDR3 bases are TGTGCCAGCAGCCCCGGGACAGGGGGATATACGCAGTATTTT.

This chain connects TRBV5-1 to TRBJ2-2, with a tentative D call TRBD2 (5 bases). Trimming took 2 bases from V and 5 from J, leaving 13 bases between them. Germline V CDR1 and CDR2: SGHRS, YFSETQ. The CDR3 has 15 amino acids. This chain's CDR3 is CASSFQAGRTGELFF. For the CDR3, the DNA is TGCGCCAGCAGCTTCCAGGCGGGCAGGACCGGGGAGCTGTTTTTT.

V and J are TRBV7-2 and TRBJ2-3; no clear D gene. The CDR3 runs 18 residues. CDR1 is SGHTA and CDR2 is FQGNSA in the germline V gene. V was cut by 0 bases and J by 1 base, with 17 bases left in between. CDR3 sequence (DNA): TGTGCCAGCAGCTTAGCCCCACTGGGTAAACCTGGCACAGATACGCAGTATTTT. It codes for CASSLAPLGKPGTDTQYF.

V gene TRBV12-3 or TRBV12-4 combines with J gene TRBJ1-2; D remains ambiguous. The CDR3 contains 13 residues. The germline V and J ends were trimmed by 7 bases and 8 bases, with 17 bases remaining between them. CDR3 in DNA: TGTGCCAGCACCCTTAGTAGGTTGGGAGGCTACACCTTC. It translates to CASTLSRLGGYTF.